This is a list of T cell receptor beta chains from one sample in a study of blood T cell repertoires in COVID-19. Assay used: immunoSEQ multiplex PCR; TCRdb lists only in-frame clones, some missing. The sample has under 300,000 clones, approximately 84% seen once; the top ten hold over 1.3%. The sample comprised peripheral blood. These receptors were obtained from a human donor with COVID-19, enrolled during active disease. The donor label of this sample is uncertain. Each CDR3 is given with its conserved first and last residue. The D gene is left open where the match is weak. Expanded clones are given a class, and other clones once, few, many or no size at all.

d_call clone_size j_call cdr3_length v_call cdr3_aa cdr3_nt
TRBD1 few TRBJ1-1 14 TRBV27 CASSLDRVNTEAFF TGTGCCAGCAGCCTGGACAGGGTGAACACTGAAGCTTTCTTT
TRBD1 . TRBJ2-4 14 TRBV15 CATSRGQGADIQYF TGTGCCACCAGCAGAGGACAGGGGGCGGACATTCAGTACTTC
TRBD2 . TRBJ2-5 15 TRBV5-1 CASSLGLAGQETQYF TGCGCCAGCAGCTTGGGACTAGCGGGACAAGAGACCCAGTACTTC
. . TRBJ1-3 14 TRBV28 CASRDSLGGNTIYF TGTGCCAGCAGGGACAGCTTGGGAGGAAACACCATATATTTT
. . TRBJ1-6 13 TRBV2 CASVLDSYSPLHF TGTGCCAGCGTTCTGGACAGTTATTCACCCCTCCACTTT
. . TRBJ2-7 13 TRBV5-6 CASSLSFTYEQYF TGTGCCAGCAGCTTGTCTTTTACCTACGAGCAGTACTTC
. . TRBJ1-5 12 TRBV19 CASNRVNQPQHF TGTGCCAGTAACAGGGTCAATCAGCCCCAGCATTTT
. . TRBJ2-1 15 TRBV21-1 CASSNPGLAGYEQFF TGTGCCAGCAGCAATCCGGGACTAGCGGGATATGAGCAGTTCTTC
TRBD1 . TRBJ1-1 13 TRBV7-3 CASSSDRGTEAFF TGTGCCAGCAGCTCCGACAGGGGGACTGAAGCTTTCTTT
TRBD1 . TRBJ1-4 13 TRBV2 CATTGVSNEKLFF TGTGCCACCACAGGGGTCAGTAATGAAAAACTGTTTTTT
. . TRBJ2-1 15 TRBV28 CASSLVGSSYNEQFF TGTGCCAGCAGTTTGGTCGGTAGCTCCTACAATGAGCAGTTCTTC
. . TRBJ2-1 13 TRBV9 CASSPGGLDEQFF TGTGCCAGCAGCCCCGGCGGCTTAGATGAGCAGTTCTTC
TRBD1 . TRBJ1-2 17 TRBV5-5 CASSLALGQLANYGYTF TGTGCCAGCAGCTTGGCCTTGGGACAGTTAGCTAACTATGGCTACACCTTC
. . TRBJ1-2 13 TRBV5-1 CASSLTLDYGYTF TGCGCCAGCAGCTTGACCTTAGACTATGGCTACACCTTC
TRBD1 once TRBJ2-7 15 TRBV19 CASSRGDRLSYEQYF TGTGCCAGTAGTAGGGGGGACAGGTTATCCTACGAGCAGTACTTC
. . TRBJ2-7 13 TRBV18 CASSPDGNYEQYF TGTGCCAGCTCACCAGACGGGAACTACGAGCAGTACTTC